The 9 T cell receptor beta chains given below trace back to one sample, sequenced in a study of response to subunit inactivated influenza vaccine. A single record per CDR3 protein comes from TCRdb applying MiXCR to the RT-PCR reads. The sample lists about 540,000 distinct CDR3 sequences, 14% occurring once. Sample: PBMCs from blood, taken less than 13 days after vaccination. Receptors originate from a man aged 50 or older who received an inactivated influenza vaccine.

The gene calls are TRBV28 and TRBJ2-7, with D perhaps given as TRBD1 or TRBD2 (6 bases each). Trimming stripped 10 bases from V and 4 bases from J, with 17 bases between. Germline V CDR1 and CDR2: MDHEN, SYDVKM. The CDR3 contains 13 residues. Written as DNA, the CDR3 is TGTGCCACCCCACGGGGGCCCCTTTACGAGCAGTACTTC. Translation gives CATPRGPLYEQYF.

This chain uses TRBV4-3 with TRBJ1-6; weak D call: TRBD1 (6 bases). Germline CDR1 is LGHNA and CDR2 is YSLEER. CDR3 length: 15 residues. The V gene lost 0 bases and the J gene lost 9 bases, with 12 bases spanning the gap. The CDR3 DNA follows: TGCGCCAGCAGCCAAGAACGCAGGGGTACTTCACCCCTCCACTTT. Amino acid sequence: CASSQERRGTSPLHF.

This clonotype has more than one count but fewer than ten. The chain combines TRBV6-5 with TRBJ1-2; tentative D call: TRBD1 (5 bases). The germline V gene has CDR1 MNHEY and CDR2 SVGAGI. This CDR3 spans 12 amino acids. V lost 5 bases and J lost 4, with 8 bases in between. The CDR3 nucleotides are TGTGCCAGCAGTCCAGGGTTCTATGGCTACACCTTC. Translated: CASSPGFYGYTF.

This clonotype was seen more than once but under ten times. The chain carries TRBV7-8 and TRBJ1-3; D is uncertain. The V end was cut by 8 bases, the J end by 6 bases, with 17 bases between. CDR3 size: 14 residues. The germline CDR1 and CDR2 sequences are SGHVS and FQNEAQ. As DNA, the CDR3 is TGTGCCAGCTGTCCGGCGAGGTGGGAAAACACCATATATTTT. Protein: CASCPARWENTIYF.

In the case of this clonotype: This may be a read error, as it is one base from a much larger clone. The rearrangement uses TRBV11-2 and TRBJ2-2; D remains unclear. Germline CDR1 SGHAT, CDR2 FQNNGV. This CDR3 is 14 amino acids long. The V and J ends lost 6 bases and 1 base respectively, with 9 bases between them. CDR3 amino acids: CASSRWQNTGELFF. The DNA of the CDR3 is TGTGCCAGCAGTCGATGGCAGAACACCGGGGAGCTGTTTTTT.

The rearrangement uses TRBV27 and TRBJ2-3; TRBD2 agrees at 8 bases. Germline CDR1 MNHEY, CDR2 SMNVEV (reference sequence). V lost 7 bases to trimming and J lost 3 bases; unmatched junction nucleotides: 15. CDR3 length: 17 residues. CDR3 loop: CASTPRGGRYLTDTQYF. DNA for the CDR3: TGTGCCAGCACCCCTCGGGGCGGGAGGTACTTAACAGATACGCAGTATTTT.

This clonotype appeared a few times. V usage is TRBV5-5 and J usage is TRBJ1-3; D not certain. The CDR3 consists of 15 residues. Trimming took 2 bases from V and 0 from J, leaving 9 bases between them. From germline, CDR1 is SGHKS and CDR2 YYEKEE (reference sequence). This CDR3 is CASSLTGTSGNTIYF. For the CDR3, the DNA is TGTGCCAGCAGCTTAACCGGTACCTCTGGAAACACCATATATTTT.

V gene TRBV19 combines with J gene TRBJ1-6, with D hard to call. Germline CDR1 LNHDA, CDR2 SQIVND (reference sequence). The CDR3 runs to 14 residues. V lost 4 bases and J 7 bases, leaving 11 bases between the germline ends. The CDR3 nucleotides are TGTGCCAGTAGTACAGTTTATGGGAATTCACCCCTCCACTTT. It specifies CASSTVYGNSPLHF.

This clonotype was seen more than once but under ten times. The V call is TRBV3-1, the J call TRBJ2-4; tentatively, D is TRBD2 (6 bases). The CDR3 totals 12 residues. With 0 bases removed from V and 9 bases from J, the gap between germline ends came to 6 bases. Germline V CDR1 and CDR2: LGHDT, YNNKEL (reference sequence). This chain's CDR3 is CASSQERGIQYF. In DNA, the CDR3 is TGTGCCAGCAGCCAAGAGCGGGGCATTCAGTACTTC.